This note documents a single T cell receptor beta chain sequence. Its target antigen remains unknown. Per-base quality was not reported, and no clone a single base away is much larger than it. TCRbeta CDR3 regions were amplified from genomic DNA by means of the immunoSEQ Assay, a bias-controlled multiplex PCR. Turning to the authors' computational methods: The number of nucleated cells in each sample was estimated by amplification of reference gene primers within the assay. To quantify the absolute abundance of each unique TCRbeta CDR3 rearrangement, sequence reads were collapsed and filtered. Productive Simpson clonality was computed per sample as the square root of Simpson's diversity index over productive rearrangements. The table was pulled from immuneACCESS by TCRdb, which kept in-frame rearrangements only. Such tables lose some clones; where checked, under half of the loss comes from unresolved V genes, and the rest has no known cause. V and J calls and clone size are those listed in that table; D and trimming were worked out from the DNA. The sample yields hundreds of thousands of clones; approximately 87% were counted once. The ten largest clones represent approximately 4% of the sample.

The data belong to a study of blood T cell repertoires in COVID-19 (dated by TCRdb to 2019 to 2021). As for the study more broadly: Samples covering the acute and convalescent phases of COVID-19 were provided by collaborators in the United States, Italy and Spain. Where available, HLA class I and class II types were obtained from metadata supplied by the sample provider rather than from assay-based typing. Sample metadata almost always included a de-identified subject ID, COVID-19 status, age in years and sex. The repertoires were released in a freely available public database intended as a resource for research on the immune response to SARS-CoV-2. The prospective study material was composed of cDNA or gDNA derived from T cells, B-cell-depleted T cells, or PBMCs. Subjects who had been exposed to COVID-19, were actively infected with it, or had recovered from it provided the deeply sampled blood TCRbeta repertoires that made up the dataset. Samples came from the ongoing ImmuneRACE study (first 160 participants) plus 1,254 subjects from 6 global collaborators. Overall study outcomes, separate from this receptor: How much clinical and demographic metadata was included differed by source and by participant, and the metadata was provided uncurated.

V is trimmed back by 2 bases and J by 8 bases, and the junction contains 9 bases that no gene match accounts for. Measured from the cysteine to the phenylalanine, the CDR3 is 16 residues long. The CDR3 DNA has 48 bases and is translated from base 1. Looking up the germline V gene yields CDR1 MGHDK and CDR2 SYGVNS. The collaborating institutions used their own protocols to collect whole blood in K2EDTA tubes. For TCRbeta analysis, collaborators shipped samples as frozen whole blood, isolated PBMCs, or DNA extracted from either of those sample types. The origin of this receptor is a woman in her 50s with active or convalescent COVID-19. Sequences were obtained from peripheral blood. The V and J segments used are TRBV25-1 and TRBJ2-1; 10 nucleotides in the junction match TRBD2. The CDR3 amino acid sequence is: CASSEKRLAGADEQFF. The DNA is as follows: TGTGCCAGCAGTGAAAAGCGGCTAGCGGGAGCCGATGAGCAGTTCTTC.